The 12 T cell receptor beta chains given below trace back to one sample, sequenced in a study of regulatory T cells in long-lasting Graves disease. Regarding time point: newly diagnosed GD, antithyroid drugs for less than 3 months. PBMC-derived RNA was used for the TCR library. HTBI primers from iRepertoire and Arm-PCR of CDR3 regions yielded the TCR beta libraries. MiXCR, applied by TCRdb to the multiplex PCR reads, yields one record per CDR3 protein. The table lists hundreds of thousands of distinct CDR3 sequences, 16% of them singletons, with roughly 30% in the top ten. Another study also made use of these data, one on T cells in Graves' hyperthyroidism and ophthalmopathy.

The source material was peripheral blood mononuclear cells (PBMCs), sampled at new diagnosis, from a patient treated with antithyroid drugs. These TCRs come from a man aged 35-49 years with Graves disease.

This clonotype was picked up many times. This rearrangement joins TRBV5-1 to TRBJ2-1; D is unclear. Germline assignment: CDR1 SGHRS and CDR2 YFSETQ. Trimming left V 4 bases short and J 8 bases short, with 13 bases between. The CDR3 covers 13 residues. CDR3 loop: CASSRPPGDEQFF. The CDR3 DNA is TGCGCCAGCAGCCGCCCTCCTGGAGATGAGCAGTTCTTC.

This clonotype has at least ten counts. The rearrangement uses TRBV29-1 and TRBJ1-4, with TRBD1 matching 9 bases. This CDR3 has 15 residues. Germline CDR1 SQVTM, CDR2 ANQGSEA. The J segment lost 5 bases and the V segment lost 7 bases, leaving 11 bases of the junction unmatched. The CDR3 protein is CSAAKTGGTNEKLFF. CDR3 in DNA: TGCAGCGCCGCAAAAACAGGGGGCACGAATGAAAAACTGTTTTTT.

This clonotype has at least ten counts. The V gene is TRBV7-2, the J gene TRBJ1-2; D is possibly TRBD1 (6 bases). Trimming took off 7 bases at V and 4 bases at J, with 22 bases between the two ends. Germline values: CDR1 SGHTA, CDR2 FQGNSA. This CDR3 spans 16 amino acids. In nucleotides, the CDR3 is TGTGCCAGCACCCCGGCTGGGGGACACAACCTCTATGGCTACACCTTC. It codes for CASTPAGGHNLYGYTF.

This clonotype was picked up many times. As DNA, the CDR3 is TGTGCCAGCTCACCCCAACAGGACTCCTACGAGCAGTACTTC. It specifies CASSPQQDSYEQYF. The gene calls are TRBV18 and TRBJ2-7, with TRBD1 as a possible D gene (5 bases). Germline CDR1 is KGHSH and CDR2 is LQKENI. V was shortened by 3 bases and J by 0 bases, with 9 bases between the two germline ends. This CDR3 has 14 amino acids. Full variable domain (missing parts from reference TRBV18 and TRBJ2-7): NAGVMQNPRHLVRRRGQEARLRCSPMKGHSHVYWYRQLPEEGLKFMVYLQKENIIDESGMPKERFSAEFPKEGPSILRIQQVVRGDSAAYFCASSPQQDSYEQYFGPGTRLTVT.

Many counts were recorded for this clonotype. The V and J genes are TRBV20-1 and TRBJ2-7; 12 bases line up with TRBD2. This CDR3 contains 15 residues. Germline CDR1 DFQATT, CDR2 SNEGSKA (reference sequence). V dropped 6 bases and J dropped 7; count of bases not matched to a gene: 13. The CDR3 spells CSADGPLAGGREQYF. The CDR3 DNA sequence: TGCAGTGCCGACGGACCACTAGCGGGGGGTAGGGAGCAGTACTTC.

This clonotype has a count of ten or more. V and J are TRBV5-1 and TRBJ2-3; TRBD1 is a possible D gene (6 bases). The CDR3 runs to 14 residues. The germline gives CDR1 SGHRS, CDR2 YFSETQ. V lost 6 bases, J lost 1 base, and 12 bases lay in between. The CDR3 is CASTQGSGTDTQYF. The CDR3 DNA reads as TGCGCCAGCACCCAGGGGTCGGGCACAGATACGCAGTATTTT.

On this clonotype itself: It is likely a read error: a sequence one base away is far more abundant. This sequence joins TRBV2 and TRBJ2-5; the D gene is possibly TRBD2 (5 bases). V was pared by 3 bases and J by 4 bases, with 9 bases between. The germline V gene encodes CDR1 SNHLY and CDR2 FYNNEI. The CDR3 runs 13 residues. CDR3 in DNA: TGTGCCAGCAGTGATGGACGGGGAGAGACCCAGTACTTC. This codes for CASSDGRGETQYF.

A word on this clonotype: Without the conserved terminal phenylalanine or tryptophan, this CDR3 likely stems from a read error. V is TRBV7-2 and J is TRBJ1-6; tentative D call: TRBD1 (6 bases). CDR1 SGHTA and CDR2 FQGNSA come from the germline V gene. V lost 3 bases and J lost 8, with 14 bases in between. The CDR3 runs 15 residues. CDR3 sequence reads: CASSFRRGAHSPLHL. CDR3 sequence (DNA): TGTGCCAGCAGCTTTAGACGGGGGGCCCATTCACCCCTCCACCTT.

This clonotype was seen ten or more times. J is TRBJ2-5 and V is TRBV12-3 or TRBV12-4; tentative D call: TRBD1 (6 bases). Trimming pared 7 bases from V and 0 bases from J, leaving 12 bases between. The CDR3 is 14 residues long. CDR3 sequence (DNA): TGTGCCAGCAACCAACAGGGCTACCAAGAGACCCAGTACTTC. Translating gives CASNQQGYQETQYF.

This clonotype appeared many times. The chain combines TRBV12-3 or TRBV12-4 with TRBJ2-3, with D tentatively TRBD2 (5 bases). The CDR3 sequence is 14 residues long. Trimming cost V 3 bases and J 4 bases, with 11 bases left between them. The CDR3 DNA reads as TGTGCCAGCAGTTTCTCACTAGACCCAGATACGCAGTATTTT. It is translated as CASSFSLDPDTQYF.

The chain combines TRBV15 with TRBJ2-7, with 8 bases aligning to TRBD1. J lost 1 base, V lost 0 bases, and 11 bases had no gene match. The CDR3 has 18 amino acids. CDR1 and CDR2 (germline): LNHNV, YYDKDF (reference sequence). CDR3 sequence: CATSRDLGGQVYSYEQYF. Written as DNA, the CDR3 is TGTGCCACCAGCAGAGATCTTGGGGGACAGGTCTATTCCTACGAGCAGTACTTC. The full variable domain, in which reference TRBV15 and TRBJ2-7 provide the parts outside the CDR3, is DAMVIQNPRYQVTQFGKPVTLSCSQTLNHNVMYWYQQKSSQAPKLLFHYYDKDFNNEADTPDNFQSRRPNTSFCFLDIRSPGLGDTAMYLCATSRDLGGQVYSYEQYFGPGTRLTVT.

This clonotype was seen only a few times. The chain joins TRBV15 to TRBJ2-1; 10 positions agree with TRBD2. The end of the DNA aligns better with TRBJ2-5, so the J call may be wrong. Germline CDR1 reads LNHNV; CDR2 reads YYDKDF (reference sequence). The CDR3 spans 15 residues. DNA for the CDR3: TGTGCCACCCTAGGCGGGAGCGGGGGGGAAGAGACCCAGTACTTC. This translates into CATLGGSGGEETQYF.